This T cell receptor (beta chain) was observed in a study of blood T cell repertoires in COVID-19. Libraries were prepared by immunoSEQ multiplex PCR; TCRdb keeps only in-frame clonotypes and omits some of them. This sample has around 160,000 clones, with 80% found just once. CDR1 and CDR2 from the germline V gene are LGHNA and YSLEER. The trim removed 4 bases at V and 7 bases at J, leaving 8 bases unmatched. The CDR3 consists of 14 residues. The specimen was peripheral blood. This clonotype was obtained from a man aged 55 to 70 with active or convalescent COVID-19. V gene TRBV4-3 combines with J gene TRBJ2-7, with 9 bases lining up with TRBD1. The CDR3 DNA reads as TGCGCCAGCAGCCCGGACAGGGGCTCGGGGGAGCAGTACTTC. Protein sequence: CASSPDRGSGEQYF.